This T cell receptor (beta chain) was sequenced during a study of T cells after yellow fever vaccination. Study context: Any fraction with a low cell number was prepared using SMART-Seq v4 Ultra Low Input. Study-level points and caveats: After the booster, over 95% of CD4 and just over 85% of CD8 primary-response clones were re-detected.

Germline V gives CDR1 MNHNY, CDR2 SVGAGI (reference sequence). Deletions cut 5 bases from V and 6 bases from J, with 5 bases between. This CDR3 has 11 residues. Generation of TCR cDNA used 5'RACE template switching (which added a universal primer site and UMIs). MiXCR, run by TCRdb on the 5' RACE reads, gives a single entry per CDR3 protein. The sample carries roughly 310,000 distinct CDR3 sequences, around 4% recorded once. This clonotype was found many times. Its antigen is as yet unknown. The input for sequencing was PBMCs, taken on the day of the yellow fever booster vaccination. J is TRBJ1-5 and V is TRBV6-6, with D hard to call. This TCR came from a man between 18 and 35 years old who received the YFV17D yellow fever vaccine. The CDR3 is CASSKGQPQHF. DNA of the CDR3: TGTGCCAGCAGTAAAGGTCAGCCCCAGCATTTT.